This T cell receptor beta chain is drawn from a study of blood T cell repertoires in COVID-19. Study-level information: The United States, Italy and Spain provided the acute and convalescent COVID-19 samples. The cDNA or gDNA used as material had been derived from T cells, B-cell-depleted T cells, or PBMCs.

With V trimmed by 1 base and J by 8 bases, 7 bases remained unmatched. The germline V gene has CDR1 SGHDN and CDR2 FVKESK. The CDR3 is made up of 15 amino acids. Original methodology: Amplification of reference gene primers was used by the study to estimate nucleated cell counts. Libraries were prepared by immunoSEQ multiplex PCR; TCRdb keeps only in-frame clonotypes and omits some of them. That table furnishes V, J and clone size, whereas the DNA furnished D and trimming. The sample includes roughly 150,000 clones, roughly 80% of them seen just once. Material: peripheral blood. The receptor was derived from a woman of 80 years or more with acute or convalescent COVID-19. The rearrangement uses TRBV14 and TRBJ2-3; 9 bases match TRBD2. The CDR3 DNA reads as TGTGCCAGCAGCCAAGTGGCGGGGGGGCAGGGTACGCAGTATTTT. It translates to CASSQVAGGQGTQYF. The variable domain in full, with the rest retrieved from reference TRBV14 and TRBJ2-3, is EAGVTQFPSHSVIEKGQTVTLRCDPISGHDNLYWYRRVMGKEIKFLLHFVKESKQDESGMPNNRFLAERTGGTYSTLKVQPAELEDSGVYFCASSQVAGGQGTQYFGPGTRLTVL.